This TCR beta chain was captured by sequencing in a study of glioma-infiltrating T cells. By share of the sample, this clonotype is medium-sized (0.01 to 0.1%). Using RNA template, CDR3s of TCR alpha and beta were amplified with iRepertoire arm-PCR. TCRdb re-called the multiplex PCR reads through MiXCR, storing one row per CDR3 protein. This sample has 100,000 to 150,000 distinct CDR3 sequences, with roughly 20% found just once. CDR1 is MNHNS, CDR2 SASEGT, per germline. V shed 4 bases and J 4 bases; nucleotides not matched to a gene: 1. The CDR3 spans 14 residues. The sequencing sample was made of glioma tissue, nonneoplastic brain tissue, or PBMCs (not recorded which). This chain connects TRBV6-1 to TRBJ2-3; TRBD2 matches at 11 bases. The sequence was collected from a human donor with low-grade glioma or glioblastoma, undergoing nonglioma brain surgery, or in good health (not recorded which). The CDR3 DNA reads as TGTGCCAGCAGTGGACTAGCGGGACCAGATACGCAGTATTTT. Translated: CASSGLAGPDTQYF.